The rows below give T cell receptor beta chains drawn from one sample of a study of blood T cell repertoires in COVID-19. Profiled with immunoSEQ multiplex PCR; TCRdb holds only in-frame clones, not every one. The repertoire holds fewer than 200,000 clones, with roughly 85% as singletons. The sequenced sample was peripheral blood. These receptor sequences come from a woman aged 45-59 years with COVID-19, enrolled during active disease. Each CDR3 is given with its conserved first and last residue. Each record gives: clone size, V gene, J gene, D gene, CDR3 DNA, CDR3 protein. A D gene is named only where the DNA matches it firmly. Some rows have no size entry. The others give once, few or many, or a class for an expanded clone.

size: NA; V: TRBV19; J: TRBJ1-2; D: NA; DNA: TGTGCCAGTAACCGGGACTTATATGGCTACACCTTC; CDR3: CASNRDLYGYTF
size: NA; V: TRBV11-2; J: TRBJ2-7; D: TRBD2; DNA: TGTGCCAGCAGCTTCGTAGCGGGGAGCTACGAGCAGTACTTC; CDR3: CASSFVAGSYEQYF
size: once; V: TRBV7-6; J: TRBJ2-1; D: NA; DNA: NA; CDR3: CASSYTFAGASDEQFF
size: few; V: TRBV19; J: TRBJ2-5; D: TRBD1; DNA: TGTGCCAGTAGTGACAGGGGGGAGACCCAGTACTTC; CDR3: CASSDRGETQYF
size: few; V: TRBV7-3; J: TRBJ1-6; D: NA; DNA: TGTGCCAGCAGCCGAACAGGGAGGGATTCACCCCTCCACTTT; CDR3: CASSRTGRDSPLHF
size: NA; V: TRBV7-3; J: TRBJ1-5; D: TRBD1; DNA: TGTGCCAGCAGCGTGACAGGGGGAGGCAATCAGCCCCAGCATTTT; CDR3: CASSVTGGGNQPQHF
size: NA; V: TRBV7-9; J: TRBJ1-2; D: NA; DNA: TGTGCCAGCAGCTCACGGGGGGACGGCGCGGGCTACACCTTC; CDR3: CASSSRGDGAGYTF
size: NA; V: TRBV6-5; J: TRBJ1-2; D: NA; DNA: TGTGCCAGCTCGATCGAGGCAGGGTATGGCTACACCTTC; CDR3: CASSIEAGYGYTF
size: NA; V: TRBV24-1; J: TRBJ2-1; D: NA; DNA: TGTGCCACCAGTGATGGGACGGGGGTTGGGAATGAGCAGTTCTTC; CDR3: CATSDGTGVGNEQFF
size: NA; V: TRBV7-3; J: TRBJ1-1; D: TRBD1; DNA: TGTGCCAGCGGTCCCGGGACAGGGTCCTCTGAAGCTTTCTTT; CDR3: CASGPGTGSSEAFF
size: NA; V: TRBV18; J: TRBJ2-1; D: NA; DNA: TGTGCCAGCTCGCCGGTCGGTTCCTACAATGAGCAGTTCTTC; CDR3: CASSPVGSYNEQFF
size: NA; V: TRBV19; J: TRBJ2-7; D: TRBD1; DNA: TGTGCCAGTAGTACCCCAGGGGGAACCTACGAGCAGTACTTC; CDR3: CASSTPGGTYEQYF
size: NA; V: TRBV6-5; J: TRBJ1-2; D: NA; DNA: TGTGCCAGCAGTTCGGTTTCCTATGGCTACACCTTC; CDR3: CASSSVSYGYTF
size: NA; V: TRBV9; J: TRBJ1-6; D: TRBD1; DNA: TGTGCCAGCAGCGTAGGACAGGGCGGTTCACCCCTCCACTTT; CDR3: CASSVGQGGSPLHF
size: NA; V: TRBV6-5; J: TRBJ1-3; D: NA; DNA: TGTGCCAGCAGTCAGGGAACGCCTGGAAACACCATATATTTT; CDR3: CASSQGTPGNTIYF
size: NA; V: TRBV6-5; J: TRBJ2-3; D: TRBD1; DNA: TGTGCCAGCAGTTTTCTAGCCGGACAGGGGGCTTATACGCAGTATTTT; CDR3: CASSFLAGQGAYTQYF
size: NA; V: TRBV5-1; J: TRBJ2-5; D: TRBD2; DNA: TGCGCCAGCAGCCGGAGCGGGGGGAGGGCCCAAGAGACCCAGTACTTC; CDR3: CASSRSGGRAQETQYF
size: NA; V: TRBV7-9; J: TRBJ2-3; D: TRBD2; DNA: TGTGCCAGCAGCTTAGTGGGACTAGCGGGGGGCGGGGCCACAGATACGCAGTATTTT; CDR3: CASSLVGLAGGGATDTQYF
size: NA; V: TRBV6-6; J: TRBJ2-5; D: TRBD2; DNA: TGTGCCAGCACCTTGCGGGGGTCCCAAGAGACCCAGTACTTC; CDR3: CASTLRGSQETQYF
size: NA; V: TRBV2; J: TRBJ2-5; D: TRBD1; DNA: TGTGCCAGCAGTTCTGGACAGGGCGGGGAGACCCAGTACTTC; CDR3: CASSSGQGGETQYF
size: NA; V: TRBV30; J: TRBJ2-3; D: NA; DNA: TGTGCCTGGAGTGTCGGCAGGGGATTCACAGATACGCAGTATTTT; CDR3: CAWSVGRGFTDTQYF
size: NA; V: TRBV19; J: TRBJ2-1; D: TRBD1; DNA: TGTGCCAGTAGTATCCGGACAGGGGTCAGGTCCTACAATGAGCAGTTCTTC; CDR3: CASSIRTGVRSYNEQFF
size: NA; V: TRBV9; J: TRBJ1-1; D: TRBD1; DNA: TGTGCCAGCAGCGCCGCGGGACAGGTGAACACTGAAGCTTTCTTT; CDR3: CASSAAGQVNTEAFF
size: NA; V: TRBV5-1; J: TRBJ2-3; D: NA; DNA: TGCGCCAGCAGCTACCGACAGGTTGCAGATACGCAGTATTTT; CDR3: CASSYRQVADTQYF
size: few; V: TRBV9; J: TRBJ1-4; D: NA; DNA: TGTGCCAGCAGCATCAGCGGTCAGGTTAATGAAAAACTGTTTTTT; CDR3: CASSISGQVNEKLFF
size: NA; V: TRBV7-3; J: TRBJ2-2; D: TRBD1; DNA: TGTGCCAGCAGCTTAGAGGTGGACAGGGGGTACACCGGGGAGCTGTTTTTT; CDR3: CASSLEVDRGYTGELFF
size: NA; V: TRBV7-9; J: TRBJ2-2; D: NA; DNA: TGTGCCAGCAGCTTCGGGCAGGGGTACACCGGGGAGCTGTTTTTT; CDR3: CASSFGQGYTGELFF
size: NA; V: TRBV27; J: TRBJ2-7; D: NA; DNA: TGTGCCAGCAGTTTATCAGCTGCGGGCTACGAGCAGTACTTC; CDR3: CASSLSAAGYEQYF
size: NA; V: TRBV6-2/TRBV6-3; J: TRBJ1-3; D: NA; DNA: TGTGCCAGCAGTTACGGGGACTACTCTGGAAACACCATATATTTT; CDR3: CASSYGDYSGNTIYF
size: NA; V: TRBV10-2; J: TRBJ2-7; D: TRBD2; DNA: TGCGCCAGCTCCACCTCTAGCGGGGGGGCAGACGAGCAGTACTTC; CDR3: CASSTSSGGADEQYF
size: NA; V: TRBV7-9; J: TRBJ2-3; D: NA; DNA: TGTGCCAGCAGCGGACTAACCCCGGGCACAGATACGCAGTATTTT; CDR3: CASSGLTPGTDTQYF
size: NA; V: TRBV4-3; J: TRBJ1-4; D: TRBD1; DNA: TGCGCCAGCAGCCAGAACAGGGGGGCTAATGAAAAACTGTTTTTT; CDR3: CASSQNRGANEKLFF
size: NA; V: TRBV10-2; J: TRBJ2-7; D: TRBD1; DNA: TGCGCCAGCAGTGAAGGGACAGGGGAATACGAGCAGTACTTC; CDR3: CASSEGTGEYEQYF
size: NA; V: TRBV5-1; J: TRBJ1-2; D: TRBD1; DNA: TGCGCCAGCAGCTTAAAGGGACAGACATCTAACTATGGCTACACCTTC; CDR3: CASSLKGQTSNYGYTF
size: NA; V: TRBV19; J: TRBJ2-1; D: TRBD2; DNA: TGTGCCAGTAGCTCGCTAGCGGACCCTCCCTACAATGAGCAGTTCTTC; CDR3: CASSSLADPPYNEQFF
size: NA; V: TRBV6-4; J: TRBJ2-1; D: TRBD2; DNA: TGTGCCAGCAGTGACAGGGAGGGTAATGAGCAGTTCTTC; CDR3: CASSDREGNEQFF
size: NA; V: TRBV2; J: TRBJ2-7; D: TRBD1; DNA: TGTGCCAGCCGAGGGGGCCAGGGGTCCTACGAGCAGTACTTC; CDR3: CASRGGQGSYEQYF
size: NA; V: TRBV18; J: TRBJ2-7; D: TRBD1; DNA: TGTGCCAGCTCATTCCTTGTGGGACAGGGACGGTTTTACGAGCAGTACTTC; CDR3: CASSFLVGQGRFYEQYF
size: NA; V: TRBV7-2; J: TRBJ1-4; D: TRBD1; DNA: TGTGCCAGCAGCTTAGGAAGGGACAGGGGGTATATGTTTTTT; CDR3: CASSLGRDRGYMFF
size: once; V: TRBV6-5; J: TRBJ2-2; D: NA; DNA: TGTGCCAGCAAACGGGAGTTCGGGGAGCTGTTTTTT; CDR3: CASKREFGELFF
size: NA; V: TRBV6-4; J: TRBJ2-1; D: TRBD2; DNA: TGTGCCAGCAGTCTGGCGGGGGATAACAATGAGCAGTTCTTC; CDR3: CASSLAGDNNEQFF
size: NA; V: TRBV2; J: TRBJ1-3; D: TRBD1; DNA: TGTGCCAGCAGCCGGACAGGGGCCGGAAACACCATATATTTT; CDR3: CASSRTGAGNTIYF
size: few; V: TRBV13; J: TRBJ1-1; D: NA; DNA: TGTGCCAGCAGCTTAGACGGGGGTCGGAACACTGAAGCTTTCTTT; CDR3: CASSLDGGRNTEAFF
size: NA; V: TRBV24-1; J: TRBJ1-5; D: NA; DNA: TGTGCCACCAGTGATCCCAAGCGGGCAGGCAGTTATAGCAATCAGCCCCAGCATTTT; CDR3: CATSDPKRAGSYSNQPQHF
size: NA; V: TRBV30; J: TRBJ1-5; D: NA; DNA: TGTGCCTGGTGCGGACAAGGCGATCAGCCCCAGCATTTT; CDR3: CAWCGQGDQPQHF
size: NA; V: TRBV7-3; J: TRBJ2-1; D: TRBD2; DNA: TGTGCCAGCAGCCTTCGGACTAGCGGGGGGGCACATGAGCAGTTCTTC; CDR3: CASSLRTSGGAHEQFF
size: NA; V: TRBV5-1; J: TRBJ2-1; D: TRBD2; DNA: TGCGCCAGCAGCTTGTCTTCTAGCGGGGGCCTCAATGAGCAGTTCTTC; CDR3: CASSLSSSGGLNEQFF
size: NA; V: TRBV5-4; J: TRBJ1-2; D: TRBD1; DNA: TGTGCCAGCAGCCCAGGGACAGCTTTTGCTAACTATGGCTACACCTTC; CDR3: CASSPGTAFANYGYTF
size: NA; V: TRBV5-1; J: TRBJ2-1; D: TRBD2; DNA: TGCGCCAGCAAGACTAGCGGGGCATCCTACAATGAGCAGTTCTTC; CDR3: CASKTSGASYNEQFF
size: NA; V: TRBV7-2; J: TRBJ1-2; D: NA; DNA: TGTGCCAGCAGCTTAGACACAGGCTACACCTTC; CDR3: CASSLDTGYTF
size: NA; V: TRBV28; J: TRBJ2-1; D: TRBD1; DNA: TGTGCCAGCAGTCCTGCCCAGGGGGCAGGGAAGGATGAGCAGTTCTTC; CDR3: CASSPAQGAGKDEQFF
size: NA; V: TRBV27; J: TRBJ2-2; D: TRBD2; DNA: TGTGCCATAAAGCGGGGGGGGAACACCGGGGAGCTGTTTTTT; CDR3: CAIKRGGNTGELFF
size: NA; V: TRBV13; J: TRBJ1-6; D: NA; DNA: TGTGCCAGCAGCTTAGGTACACAGACCCCAACCCTCCACTTT; CDR3: CASSLGTQTPTLHF
size: NA; V: TRBV11-3; J: TRBJ2-7; D: TRBD2; DNA: TGTGCCAGCAGCTCCCGGGACTATTACTACGAGCAGTACTTC; CDR3: CASSSRDYYYEQYF